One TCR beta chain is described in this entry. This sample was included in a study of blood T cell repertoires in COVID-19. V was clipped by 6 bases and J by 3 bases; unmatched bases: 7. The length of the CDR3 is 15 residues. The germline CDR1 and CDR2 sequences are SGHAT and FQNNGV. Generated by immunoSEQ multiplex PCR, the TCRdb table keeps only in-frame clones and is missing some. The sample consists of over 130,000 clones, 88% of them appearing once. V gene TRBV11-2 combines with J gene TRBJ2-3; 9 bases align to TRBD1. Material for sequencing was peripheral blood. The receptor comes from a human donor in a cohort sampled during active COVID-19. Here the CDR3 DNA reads TGTGCCAGCAGTTCCGGGACAGGGAGGACAGATACGCAGTATTTT. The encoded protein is CASSSGTGRTDTQYF.